Listed below are T cell receptor beta chains from one sample, sequenced in a study of blood T cells in healthy people across ages. MiXCR was run by TCRdb on the 5' RACE reads, yielding one entry per CDR3 protein. This sample has roughly 1.9 million distinct CDR3 sequences; about two fifths occur once, and the top ten carry roughly 23%. What was sequenced was blood. The receptors shown here come from a human donor in good health. Each CDR3 is given with its conserved first and last residue. D genes are given only for firm matches. Clone size appears in some rows only: once, few, many, or a class for an expanded clone.

j_call,d_call,clone_size,v_call,cdr3_nt,cdr3_aa
TRBJ2-7,-,few,TRBV29-1,TGCAGCGTTGTAGTTTACCGCGAGCCTACGAAGCAGTACTTC,CSVVVYREPTKQYF
TRBJ1-1,TRBD1,-,TRBV25-1,TGTGCCAGCAGTGAATTATTGGACAGGGGGCGAGCTTTCTTT,CASSELLDRGRAFF
TRBJ1-1,-,-,TRBV10-3,TGTGCCATCAGTGGGGGCAGAGGGACCGAAGCTTTCTTT,CAISGGRGTEAFF
TRBJ2-5,-,-,TRBV2,TGTGCCAGCACAATAGATCGGTTTGCAGAGACCCAGTACTTC,CASTIDRFAETQYF
TRBJ2-4,-,-,TRBV5-1,TGCGTCAGCAGCTTGGTGGGGGCTCACATTCAGTACTTC,CVSSLVGAHIQYF
TRBJ1-2,-,-,TRBV29-1,TGCAGCGTTGAAGCTCCCCAAGGGCTGTACTATGGCTACACCTTC,CSVEAPQGLYYGYTF
TRBJ2-3,TRBD1,few,TRBV29-1,TGCAGCGTTGGGGGCGGACAGGGGGCCCATAGGACGCAGTATTTT,CSVGGGQGAHRTQYF
TRBJ2-5,-,many,TRBV5-1,TGCGCCAGCTCCCTTAATCATCAAGAGACCCAGTACTTC,CASSLNHQETQYF
TRBJ2-4,TRBD1,few,TRBV20-1,TGCAGTGCCGACCCTTCAGGGGGAAACATTCAGTACTTC,CSADPSGGNIQYF
TRBJ1-5,-,few,TRBV2,TGTGCCAGCAGTCCGGGGAGGGGCGGCAATCAGCCCCAGCATTTT,CASSPGRGGNQPQHF
TRBJ2-7,-,few,TRBV6-1,TGTGCCGCGAATCCACACCCAATGGGGGAGCAGTACTTC,CAANPHPMGEQYF
TRBJ2-5,-,-,TRBV7-9,TGTGCCAGCAGCCCCCCCATTACAAGAGAGACCCAGTACTTC,CASSPPITRETQYF